The T cell receptor (beta chain) under discussion was sequenced for a study of T cell changes during pregnancy in multiple sclerosis. The method was immunoSEQ multiplex PCR; TCRdb's version includes in-frame clones alone and lacks a portion of them. The data show 61,000 or so clones, 93% seen once. The CDR3 sequence is 17 residues long. V lost 5 bases and J lost 2; bases outside the gene matches: 10. Germline V CDR1 and CDR2: SGHTA, FQGNSA. The sequenced sample was CD4+ T cells from peripheral blood mononuclear cells, obtained before pregnancy. The chain has TRBV7-2 and TRBJ2-1, with 9 bases matching TRBD2. This sequence originates from a female donor with multiple sclerosis, enrolled in a pregnancy study. CDR3 nucleotide sequence: TGTGCCAGCAGCCTTGGGGGTAGCGGGAGACCCTACAATGAGCAGTTCTTC. It yields the protein CASSLGGSGRPYNEQFF.